This TCR beta chain derives from a study of shared clonotypes between healthy human individuals. This clone was detected once. Healthy adults negative for HIV, lacking recent acute infections or vaccinations, served as donors. TCRdb's table, derived via immunoSEQ multiplex PCR, lists solely in-frame clones and lacks some. Altogether roughly 2,500,000 clones are present, over 85% being singletons, with the ten largest covering around 0.4%. Trimming removed 7 bases at V and 4 bases at J, with 21 bases between. This CDR3 contains 16 residues. CDR1 is SGDLS, CDR2 YYNGEE, per germline. The clonotype was recovered from a man aged 18 to 29 in good health. Some clones in this sample may be carry-over from other donors' samples. Sequenced sample: naive CD4+ T cells from PBMCs. The subset is: CD45RA+ positively selected. The chain combines TRBV9 with TRBJ2-1; D remains ambiguous. The CDR3 sequence is CASSLNQVARYNEQFF. DNA of the CDR3: TGTGCCAGCTCGTTAAATCAGGTGGCTAGGTACAATGAGCAGTTCTTC.